Listed below are T cell receptor beta chains from one sample, sequenced in a study of T cells in Graves' hyperthyroidism and ophthalmopathy. TCRdb processed the multiplex PCR reads anew with MiXCR; each CDR3 protein has one entry. The table has approximately 400,000 distinct CDR3 sequences, about 20% seen once; the top ten hold 3.7%. The sample taken for sequencing was blood. The source is a woman under 30 with Graves' hyperthyroidism. Both conserved end residues are part of each CDR3. The order of the fields is V gene, J gene, clone size, D gene, CDR3 protein, CDR3 DNA. The D gene is left open where the match is weak. Only some rows state a clone size, as once, few, many or a class for expanded clones.

v_gene: TRBV12-3/TRBV12-4; j_gene: TRBJ1-2; abundance: many; d_gene: NA; CDR3aa: CASSFVTGFLGAYGYTF; CDR3nt: TGTGCCAGCAGTTTTGTGACAGGATTTCTCGGAGCCTATGGCTACACCTTC
v_gene: TRBV14; j_gene: TRBJ1-1; abundance: NA; d_gene: NA; CDR3aa: CASSQDWHTEAFF; CDR3nt: TGTGCCAGCAGCCAAGATTGGCACACTGAAGCTTTCTTT
v_gene: TRBV6-5; j_gene: TRBJ1-1; abundance: few; d_gene: NA; CDR3aa: CASSYSNSPMNTEAFF; CDR3nt: TGTGCCAGCAGTTACTCGAACAGCCCAATGAACACTGAAGCTTTCTTT
v_gene: TRBV10-3; j_gene: TRBJ2-7; abundance: NA; d_gene: NA; CDR3aa: CAISESGSYEQCF; CDR3nt: TGTGCCATCAGTGAGTCGGGCTCCTACGAGCAGTGCTTC
v_gene: TRBV7-9; j_gene: TRBJ2-2; abundance: few; d_gene: NA; CDR3aa: CASSPGQFGGELFF; CDR3nt: TGTGCCAGCAGTCCGGGACAATTTGGCGGGGAGCTGTTTTTT
v_gene: TRBV2; j_gene: TRBJ2-6; abundance: many; d_gene: TRBD1; CDR3aa: CASRGQGGSGANVLTF; CDR3nt: TGTGCCAGCCGGGGACAGGGCGGCTCTGGGGCCAACGTCCTGACTTTC
v_gene: TRBV3-1; j_gene: TRBJ1-5; abundance: many; d_gene: NA; CDR3aa: CARGHRVRQPQHF; CDR3nt: TGTGCCAGGGGTCATAGGGTAAGGCAGCCCCAGCATTTT
v_gene: TRBV12-5; j_gene: TRBJ2-2; abundance: many; d_gene: NA; CDR3aa: CASGANTGELFF; CDR3nt: TGTGCTAGTGGAGCAAACACCGGGGAGCTGTTTTTT
v_gene: TRBV5-5; j_gene: TRBJ1-1; abundance: many; d_gene: TRBD1; CDR3aa: CASSSDRGYTEAFF; CDR3nt: TGTGCCAGCAGCTCGGACAGGGGGTACACTGAAGCTTTCTTT
v_gene: TRBV7-2; j_gene: TRBJ1-1; abundance: NA; d_gene: NA; CDR3aa: CASSLWGGADTEAFF; CDR3nt: TGTGCCAGCAGCTTATGGGGGGGAGCTGACACTGAAGCTTTCTTT
v_gene: TRBV12-3/TRBV12-4; j_gene: TRBJ1-2; abundance: many; d_gene: NA; CDR3aa: CASSHPGVEGGYTF; CDR3nt: TGTGCCAGCAGTCATCCCGGGGTTGAAGGCGGCTACACCTTC
v_gene: TRBV20-1; j_gene: TRBJ2-7; abundance: NA; d_gene: NA; CDR3aa: CSARDFDGYTYEQYF; CDR3nt: TGCAGTGCTAGAGATTTCGACGGGTACACCTACGAGCAGTACTTC
v_gene: TRBV7-3; j_gene: TRBJ2-6; abundance: NA; d_gene: NA; CDR3aa: CASSLGETGANVLTF; CDR3nt: TGTGCCAGCAGCTTAGGGGAGACCGGGGCCAACGTCCTGACTTTC
v_gene: TRBV6-2/TRBV6-3; j_gene: TRBJ2-5; abundance: NA; d_gene: TRBD2; CDR3aa: CASSYGRRREIFETQYF; CDR3nt: TGTGCCAGCAGTTACGGGCGACGGCGGGAGATTTTTGAGACCCAGTACTTC
v_gene: TRBV6-4; j_gene: TRBJ1-1; abundance: few; d_gene: NA; CDR3aa: CASSDNWKDTEAFF; CDR3nt: TGTGCCAGCAGTGATAATTGGAAGGACACTGAAGCTTTCTTT
v_gene: TRBV18; j_gene: TRBJ1-2; abundance: many; d_gene: NA; CDR3aa: CASSPDPGENYGYTF; CDR3nt: TGTGCCAGCTCACCAGACCCAGGGGAAAACTATGGCTACACCTTC
v_gene: TRBV19; j_gene: TRBJ1-2; abundance: many; d_gene: NA; CDR3aa: CASRTRGLDGYTF; CDR3nt: TGTGCCAGTAGGACCCGGGGGCTTGATGGCTACACCTTC
v_gene: TRBV6-5; j_gene: TRBJ2-7; abundance: many; d_gene: NA; CDR3aa: CASSYTKSGAYYEQYF; CDR3nt: TGTGCCAGCAGTTACACAAAATCCGGGGCCTACTACGAGCAGTACTTC
v_gene: TRBV7-9; j_gene: TRBJ2-7; abundance: many; d_gene: TRBD1; CDR3aa: CASSARQGMTYEQYF; CDR3nt: TGTGCCAGCAGCGCCAGACAGGGAATGACCTACGAGCAGTACTTC
v_gene: TRBV2; j_gene: TRBJ1-1; abundance: many; d_gene: NA; CDR3aa: CASSDFGGRNTEAFF; CDR3nt: TGTGCCAGCAGTGACTTCGGGGGGCGGAACACTGAAGCTTTCTTT
v_gene: TRBV6-5; j_gene: TRBJ1-1; abundance: NA; d_gene: NA; CDR3aa: CASSYEGVMNTEAFF; CDR3nt: TGTGCCAGCAGTTACGAAGGAGTCATGAACACTGAAGCTTTCTTT
v_gene: TRBV28; j_gene: TRBJ1-6; abundance: NA; d_gene: NA; CDR3aa: CASSFESFSNSPLHF; CDR3nt: TGTGCCAGCAGTTTTGAGTCGTTTTCCAATTCACCCCTCCACTTT
v_gene: TRBV19; j_gene: TRBJ1-2; abundance: many; d_gene: NA; CDR3aa: CASSIWSTNYGYTF; CDR3nt: TGTGCCAGTAGTATCTGGAGTACGAACTATGGCTACACCTTC
v_gene: TRBV5-1; j_gene: TRBJ1-1; abundance: many; d_gene: NA; CDR3aa: CASSIRSNTEAFF; CDR3nt: TGCGCCAGCAGTATTCGATCGAACACTGAAGCTTTCTTT
v_gene: TRBV20-1; j_gene: TRBJ1-1; abundance: many; d_gene: NA; CDR3aa: CSARYEGYEAFF; CDR3nt: TGCAGTGCTAGATACGAGGGCTATGAAGCTTTCTTT
v_gene: TRBV6-1; j_gene: TRBJ1-5; abundance: many; d_gene: NA; CDR3aa: CASSETGRDQPQHF; CDR3nt: TGTGCCAGCAGTGAAACAGGGAGAGATCAGCCCCAGCATTTT
v_gene: TRBV6-2/TRBV6-3; j_gene: TRBJ1-2; abundance: NA; d_gene: TRBD1; CDR3aa: CASSRQGAAYGYTF; CDR3nt: TGTGCCAGCAGTAGACAGGGGGCCGCCTATGGCTACACCTTC
v_gene: TRBV12-3/TRBV12-4; j_gene: TRBJ1-1; abundance: many; d_gene: NA; CDR3aa: CASSPRTRREAFF; CDR3nt: TGTGCCAGCAGTCCGCGGACCCGGCGGGAAGCTTTCTTT
v_gene: TRBV20-1; j_gene: TRBJ2-2; abundance: many; d_gene: TRBD1; CDR3aa: CSARDPQHGQANTGELFF; CDR3nt: TGCAGTGCTAGAGATCCTCAGCACGGACAGGCGAACACCGGGGAGCTGTTTTTT
v_gene: TRBV12-5; j_gene: TRBJ2-5; abundance: many; d_gene: TRBD2; CDR3aa: CASGLSGAQETQYF; CDR3nt: TGTGCTAGTGGTCTAAGCGGGGCCCAAGAGACCCAGTACTTC
v_gene: TRBV7-8; j_gene: TRBJ1-1; abundance: medium-sized; d_gene: NA; CDR3aa: CASSETRRPGNTEAFF; CDR3nt: TGTGCCAGCAGCGAGACCCGTAGGCCGGGGAACACTGAAGCTTTCTTT
v_gene: TRBV27; j_gene: TRBJ1-2; abundance: NA; d_gene: NA; CDR3aa: CASSPQTGGYTF; CDR3nt: TGTGCCAGCAGTCCTCAGACTGGGGGCTACACCTTC
v_gene: TRBV11-1; j_gene: TRBJ1-1; abundance: many; d_gene: TRBD1; CDR3aa: CASSSATGKGVNTEAFF; CDR3nt: TGTGCCAGCAGTTCCGCGACAGGGAAGGGGGTGAACACTGAAGCTTTCTTT
v_gene: TRBV6-1; j_gene: TRBJ2-2; abundance: many; d_gene: NA; CDR3aa: CASRKTGRTGELFF; CDR3nt: TGTGCCAGCAGGAAGACAGGAAGGACCGGGGAGCTGTTTTTT
v_gene: TRBV10-2; j_gene: TRBJ2-5; abundance: many; d_gene: NA; CDR3aa: CASSTLPGGAETQYF; CDR3nt: TGCGCCAGCAGTACGCTCCCAGGAGGGGCAGAGACCCAGTACTTC
v_gene: TRBV3-1; j_gene: TRBJ1-3; abundance: NA; d_gene: TRBD1; CDR3aa: CASSHRDRVGNTIYF; CDR3nt: TGTGCCAGCAGCCATCGGGACAGGGTAGGAAACACCATATATTTT
v_gene: TRBV6-1; j_gene: TRBJ1-5; abundance: NA; d_gene: NA; CDR3aa: CASSRDGRRVGNQPQHF; CDR3nt: TGTGCCAGCAGCCGGGACGGCCGGCGGGTGGGCAATCAGCCCCAGCATTTT
v_gene: TRBV7-3; j_gene: TRBJ2-5; abundance: many; d_gene: NA; CDR3aa: CASSLYGEETQYF; CDR3nt: TGTGCCAGCAGCTTATATGGGGAAGAGACCCAGTACTTC
v_gene: TRBV5-1; j_gene: TRBJ2-7; abundance: many; d_gene: NA; CDR3aa: CASSLAGGTGGFYF; CDR3nt: TGCGCCAGCAGCTTGGCCGGGGGGACAGGTGGATTTTACTTC
v_gene: TRBV2; j_gene: TRBJ1-2; abundance: many; d_gene: NA; CDR3aa: CASSEEFEANYGYTF; CDR3nt: TGTGCCAGCAGTGAAGAATTCGAGGCTAACTATGGCTACACCTTC
v_gene: TRBV7-3; j_gene: TRBJ2-5; abundance: many; d_gene: NA; CDR3aa: CASSSGLRDYQETQYF; CDR3nt: TGTGCCAGCAGCTCCGGACTCCGGGACTACCAAGAGACCCAGTACTTC
v_gene: TRBV27; j_gene: TRBJ2-5; abundance: few; d_gene: TRBD2; CDR3aa: CASSPLAGEAETQYF; CDR3nt: TGTGCCAGCAGTCCCTTAGCGGGGGAAGCCGAGACCCAGTACTTC
v_gene: TRBV6-2/TRBV6-3; j_gene: TRBJ2-7; abundance: many; d_gene: TRBD2; CDR3aa: CASSDRLAGGLEYF; CDR3nt: TGTGCCAGCAGTGACCGACTAGCGGGGGGTCTCGAGTACTTC
v_gene: TRBV27; j_gene: TRBJ2-4; abundance: many; d_gene: NA; CDR3aa: CASSPRAADLKNIQYF; CDR3nt: TGTGCCAGCAGCCCAAGGGCGGCAGACCTAAAAAACATTCAGTACTTC
v_gene: TRBV6-1; j_gene: TRBJ1-2; abundance: many; d_gene: TRBD1; CDR3aa: CASSEPGGRNYGYTF; CDR3nt: TGTGCCAGCAGTGAACCAGGGGGCCGGAACTATGGCTACACCTTC
v_gene: TRBV2; j_gene: TRBJ2-5; abundance: many; d_gene: NA; CDR3aa: CASRSTWGETQYF; CDR3nt: TGTGCCAGCAGGTCTACATGGGGAGAGACCCAGTACTTC
v_gene: TRBV12-3/TRBV12-4; j_gene: TRBJ2-7; abundance: many; d_gene: NA; CDR3aa: CASSLPTPRGPEASEQYF; CDR3nt: TGTGCCAGCAGTCTCCCAACTCCGAGGGGACCCGAGGCCTCCGAGCAGTACTTC